This TCR beta chain appears in the sequencing data of a study of molecular identifiers for immune sequencing clone quantification. In TCRdb, the PCR reads were re-called with MiXCR into one record per CDR3 protein. The table records hundreds of thousands of distinct CDR3 sequences, roughly 23% of them present only once. In the sort, naive CD8 T cells were defined as CD8+CD4-CCR7+CD45RA+. This clonotype was observed at least ten times. Antigen: not known. Study results and caveats: Over 99% of effector molecules, yet under 1% of naive-cell molecules, were held by clones above 20 RNA copies. Among 950,000 to 1,000,000 naive cells, as was reported, spiked Jurkat TCR RNA from one cell was detectable.

Per the germline V gene, CDR1 is SEHNR and CDR2 is FQNEAQ (reference sequence). This CDR3 comprises 16 residues. V gave up 6 bases and J gave up 0 bases; unmatched junction bases: 5. This chain links TRBV7-9 with TRBJ2-6, with 7 positions matching TRBD1. Sequencing was performed on naive CD8+ T cells from blood, with Jurkat cell RNA spiked in. Subset described: FACS-sorted CD8+CD4-CCR7+CD45RA+ naive T cells. The receptor comes from a human donor in good health. Some libraries in this study had Jurkat cell RNA spiked in. CDR3 DNA sequence: TGTGCCAGCAGTCCTACAGGGGACTCTGGGGCCAACGTCCTGACTTTC. It codes for CASSPTGDSGANVLTF.